This T cell receptor beta chain originates from a study of blood T cell repertoires in COVID-19. Individuals drawn from around 25 US areas were roughly 18 to 89 years old. Participant reports of clinical history set cohort assignment. The authors' processing: Estimates of nucleated cell counts were drawn from the amplification of reference gene primers. The repertoire was sequenced with immunoSEQ multiplex PCR; TCRdb's copy has only in-frame clones and lacks some. The DNA was the basis for D and trimming; V, J and clone size are from that table. The top ten clones hold approximately 4.5% of a sample with 300,000 to 350,000 clones, almost 90% of them seen once. This sequence originates from a woman aged 18 to 35 with acute COVID-19. The specimen was PBMCs or T cells enriched from blood (not recorded which).

CDR3 sequence reads: CASSHGGNTEAFF. The CDR3 nucleotides are TGTGCCAGCAGCCACGGAGGGAACACTGAAGCTTTCTTT. The rearrangement joins TRBV3-1 (or the pseudogene TRBV3-2) to TRBJ1-1; D remains ambiguous. The germline CDR1 and CDR2 sequences are LGHDT and YNNKEL (reference sequence). Trimming shortened V by 3 bases and J by 1 base, and 6 bases separated the two germline ends. The CDR3 spans 13 residues.